These T cell receptor beta chains were read from a single sample in a study of blood T cell repertoires in COVID-19. The data were produced by immunoSEQ multiplex PCR, yet TCRdb's version contains in-frame clones alone and is incomplete. The data contain fewer than 300,000 clones, around 80% of them singletons. Sequences were obtained from peripheral blood. The origin of the receptors is a man older than 75 with acute or convalescent COVID-19. Each CDR3 is given with its conserved first and last residue. D genes are given only for firm matches. Clone size is shown for a subset of rows, as once, few, many or a class of expanded clone.

>TRBV9|TRBD2|NA|TRBJ2-1
TGTGCCAGCAGTCCTCTAGCGGGAAGCTACAATGAGCAGTTCTTC
CASSPLAGSYNEQFF
>TRBV6-5|NA|NA|TRBJ2-3
TGTGCCTCCGTGGGCGCCACAGATACGCAGTATTTT
CASVGATDTQYF
>TRBV6-1|NA|NA|TRBJ2-5
TGTGCCAGCAGTGATATCACTAGCTGGCGTGGGACCCAGTACTTC
CASSDITSWRGTQYF
>TRBV6-5|NA|NA|TRBJ1-3
TGTGCCAGCACTCTCGGAAACACCATATATTTT
CASTLGNTIYF
>TRBV6-5|TRBD2|NA|TRBJ2-1
TGTGCCAGCGTAAAGGGAGCGGGAGATTTCCATGAGCAGTTCTTC
CASVKGAGDFHEQFF
>TRBV28|NA|NA|TRBJ1-3
TGTGCCAGCCTCGGGCCGCTGGGGCAAGAGTCAGGAAACACCATATATTTT
CASLGPLGQESGNTIYF
>TRBV6-5|NA|NA|TRBJ2-5
TGTGCCAGCCTAGGAGAAGAGACCCAGTACTTC
CASLGEETQYF
>TRBV28|NA|NA|TRBJ1-1
TGTGCCAGCAGTGGCCGGGACTGGGGGGCTTTCTTT
CASSGRDWGAFF
>TRBV18|NA|NA|TRBJ2-6
TGTGCCAGCCCTCGAGGAGGGGTGCTTGGGGCCAACGTCCTGACTTTC
CASPRGGVLGANVLTF
>TRBV29-1|NA|NA|TRBJ2-7
TGCAGCGTTGGAAGGACCCAGGGGAGCGAGCAGTACTTC
CSVGRTQGSEQYF
>TRBV19|NA|few|TRBJ1-3
TGTGCCAGTACCAAATCGGGGACACTTGAGAGCTCTGGAAACACCATATATTTT
CASTKSGTLESSGNTIYF
>TRBV11-2|NA|NA|TRBJ2-5
TGTGCCAGCAGCTCCTTACAGGGAACCCAAGAGACCCAGTACTTC
CASSSLQGTQETQYF
>TRBV5-5|NA|NA|TRBJ2-3
TGTGCCAGCAGCTTGGTAGAAACAGATACGCAGTATTTT
CASSLVETDTQYF
>TRBV30|TRBD1|NA|TRBJ1-6
TGTGCCTGGAGTATGACAGGGGGGGGACATTCACCCCTCCACTTT
CAWSMTGGGHSPLHF
>TRBV29-1|NA|NA|TRBJ1-1
TGCAGCGTTGAATTAGGCAGGGCGAGCACTGAAGCTTTCTTT
CSVELGRASTEAFF
>TRBV27|NA|NA|TRBJ1-4
TGTGCCAGCAGTTCCCATATGGGGGGTGAAAAACTGTTTTTT
CASSSHMGGEKLFF
>TRBV30|NA|NA|TRBJ1-3
TGTGCCTGGAGTTTATCTGACACCATATATTTT
CAWSLSDTIYF
>TRBV2|NA|few|TRBJ1-1
TGTGCCAGCAGTGAATATAAAGCTTTCTTT
CASSEYKAFF
>TRBV3-1/TRBV3-2|TRBD2|NA|TRBJ2-2
TGTGCCAGCAGCCAATGGGGACTAGAGAACACCGGGGAGCTGTTTTTT
CASSQWGLENTGELFF
>TRBV6-4|NA|NA|TRBJ1-5
TGTGCCAGCAGCGAGACAGTGAATCAGCCCCAGCATTTT
CASSETVNQPQHF
>TRBV28|TRBD1|once|TRBJ2-5
TGTGCCAGCAGGCCGGGACAGAAAGAGACCCAGTACTTC
CASRPGQKETQYF
>TRBV6-4|NA|NA|TRBJ1-6
TGTGCCAGCAGCCTGGCGGGGGGATATGATTCACCCCTCCACTTT
CASSLAGGYDSPLHF
>TRBV11-2|NA|NA|TRBJ2-3
TGTGCCAGCAGCTTAGTCCCGAGTAGTCTTACGCAGTATTTT
CASSLVPSSLTQYF
>TRBV6-4|TRBD1|NA|TRBJ1-2
TGTGCCAGCAGCACCCAGACAGGGGACTATGGCTACACCTTC
CASSTQTGDYGYTF
>TRBV27|TRBD2|NA|TRBJ2-3
TGTGCCAGCAGTTGGACTAGCGGGACCACAGATACGCAGTATTTT
CASSWTSGTTDTQYF
>TRBV6-5|NA|NA|TRBJ2-3
TGTGCCAGCAGACCACAGGGAGTAAGCACAGATACGCAGTATTTT
CASRPQGVSTDTQYF
>TRBV6-5|NA|NA|TRBJ2-1
TGTGCCAGCATTTCATACAATGAGCAGTTCTTC
CASISYNEQFF
>TRBV18|NA|NA|TRBJ2-3
TGTGCCATTTCAATTAGCGCGACAGATACGCAGTATTTT
CAISISATDTQYF
>TRBV6-5|TRBD2|NA|TRBJ2-5
TGTGCCAGCAGACGAGACGGGACTACAGAGACCCAGTACTTC
CASRRDGTTETQYF
>TRBV29-1|TRBD1|NA|TRBJ2-2
TGCAGCGTTGAGCGACAGGGTGACGGGGAGCTGTTTTTT
CSVERQGDGELFF
>TRBV19|NA|few|TRBJ1-5
TGTGCCAGTAGTATCGTGGGGGCCAATCAGCCCCAGCATTTT
CASSIVGANQPQHF
>TRBV5-1|NA|NA|TRBJ2-5
TGCGCCAGCAGGGATGGACAGCGGGGAGAGACCCAGTACTTC
CASRDGQRGETQYF
>TRBV6-5|NA|NA|TRBJ1-1
TGTGCCAGCAGCAAGGACAGAACTGAAGCTTTCTTT
CASSKDRTEAFF
>TRBV18|TRBD2|NA|TRBJ2-1
TGTGCCAGCTCACCGGGCGGGGGGGCTTCAAATGAGCAGTTCTTC
CASSPGGGASNEQFF
>TRBV27|NA|few|TRBJ2-1
TGTGCCAGCAGCAGGGCATTCGGCGAGCAGTTCTTC
CASSRAFGEQFF
>TRBV3-1/TRBV3-2|NA|NA|TRBJ2-5
TGTGCCAGCAGCCAAAGGGGGCAAGAGACCCAGTACTTC
CASSQRGQETQYF
>TRBV6-5|NA|NA|TRBJ1-1
TGTGCCATCGGGACTCTTGGCACTGAAGCTTTCTTT
CAIGTLGTEAFF
>TRBV11-2|NA|NA|TRBJ1-4
TGTGCCAGCAGCCTATGGACACATGAAAAACTGTTTTTT
CASSLWTHEKLFF
>TRBV28|NA|NA|TRBJ2-7
TGTGCCAGCAGTTTAGGGCGCCCCTATGGCGAGCAGTACTTC
CASSLGRPYGEQYF
>TRBV19|TRBD2|NA|TRBJ2-7
TGTGCCAGTAGTATTGGGACTAGCTCCTACGAGCAGTACTTC
CASSIGTSSYEQYF
>TRBV23-1|NA|NA|TRBJ1-5
TGCGCCAGCAGGCCCGCTAGGCGGCCCCAGCATTTT
CASRPARRPQHF
>TRBV6-5|NA|NA|TRBJ1-3
TGTGCCAGCTCTTCAAGTGGAGTCTCTGGAAACACCATATATTTT
CASSSSGVSGNTIYF
>TRBV6-5|TRBD2|NA|TRBJ2-3
TGTGCCAGCAATTGGCGGGAGCATACAGATACGCAGTATTTT
CASNWREHTDTQYF
>TRBV10-3|NA|NA|TRBJ2-3
TGTGCCATCAGTGAGTCTAGAGGGGGAGATGGTACGCAGTATTTT
CAISESRGGDGTQYF
>TRBV9|NA|NA|TRBJ1-2
TGTGCCAGCAGCGTAGCGGCAGGGGATGTCTATGGCTACACCTTC
CASSVAAGDVYGYTF